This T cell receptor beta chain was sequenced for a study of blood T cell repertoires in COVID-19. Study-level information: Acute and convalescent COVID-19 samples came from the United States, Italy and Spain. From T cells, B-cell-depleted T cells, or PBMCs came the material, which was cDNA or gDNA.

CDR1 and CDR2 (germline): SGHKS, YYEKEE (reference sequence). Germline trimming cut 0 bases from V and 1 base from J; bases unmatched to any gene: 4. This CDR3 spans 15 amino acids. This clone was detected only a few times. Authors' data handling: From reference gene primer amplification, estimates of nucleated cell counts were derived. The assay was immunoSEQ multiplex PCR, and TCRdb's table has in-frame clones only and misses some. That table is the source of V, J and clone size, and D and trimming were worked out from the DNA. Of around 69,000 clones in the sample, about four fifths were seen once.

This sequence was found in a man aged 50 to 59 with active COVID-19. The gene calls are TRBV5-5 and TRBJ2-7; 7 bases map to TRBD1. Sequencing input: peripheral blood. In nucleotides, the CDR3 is TGTGCCAGCAGCTTGGGAAGGGGGCGGTCCTACGAGCAGTACTTC. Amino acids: CASSLGRGRSYEQYF.